This entry describes one TCR beta chain. The antigen remains unidentified. With nine to eleven days of culture completed, CD4+ T cells were isolated. Assay used: immunoSEQ multiplex PCR; TCRdb lists only in-frame clones, some missing. The data show 45,000 to 60,000 clones, about 78% seen once. The data originate from a study of vaccination effects on CD4 cells after COVID-19. Study information: The participants, recipients of two vaccine doses, got either BNT162b2 or mRNA-1273. At 16 days and at one week before vaccination, samples were given by two convalescent patients.

The study's findings and limits: Only a few convalescent patients and no early post-infection timepoints featured in the study.

The sequence was obtained from a human donor who had a prior SARS-CoV-2 infection. This material consisted of CD4+ T cells from PBMCs cultured without peptide, taken before COVID-19 vaccination.

For the CDR3, the DNA is TGCGCCAGCAGCGCGTCTGCAACTAATGAAAAACTGTTTTTT. Its translation is CASSASATNEKLFF. The gene calls are TRBV5-1 and TRBJ1-4; D gene uncertain. Germline-derived CDR1 and CDR2 are SGHRS and YFSETQ. CDR3 length: 14 residues. Trimming left V 4 bases short and J 0 bases short, with 7 bases between.